Below, 11 T cell receptor beta chains from the same sample are listed, as sequenced in a study of post-analysis software for immune sequencing data (dated by TCRdb to about 2015). Library prep was done by PCR. Sequenced on an Illumina HiSeq 2500. To reduce PCR and sequencing biases, unique molecular identifiers were incorporated into the TCR beta cDNA libraries. TCRdb applied fastp at Q25 and MiXCR to the public reads, then kept only in-frame beta chains. Entries that share a CDR3 protein sequence are merged under the most common genes and DNA. The sample contains hundreds of thousands of distinct CDR3 sequences, roughly three fifths of them found a single time. The ten largest clones take up about 11% of the sample. These receptors' antigens are unknown. What the work shows at the level of the full study, not this receptor alone: Several TRBV segments, including TRBV5-6, TRBV5-1 and TRBV20-1, were significantly more frequent in patients than controls.

The sample was blood. The receptor set was obtained from a girl aged 2 to 10 with multiple sclerosis.

The rearrangement links TRBV27 to TRBJ2-1; the D gene is possibly TRBD2 (5 bases). V lost 5 bases to trimming and J lost 6 bases, with 14 bases between them. CDR1 is MNHEY and CDR2 is SMNVEV in the germline V gene (reference sequence). This CDR3 region has 14 residues. This CDR3 is CASSRLLGSNEQFF. CDR3 bases: TGTGCCAGCAGTCGGCTACTAGGCTCCAATGAGCAGTTCTTC.

This chain joins TRBV4-3 and TRBJ1-2, with 7 bases lining up with TRBD1. The germline V gene encodes CDR1 LGHNA and CDR2 YSLEER. CDR3 length equals 17 residues. Losses at the gene ends were 1 base for V and 3 bases for J; bases not matched to a gene: 11. This CDR3 reads CASSQALGQADYYGYTF. DNA for the CDR3: TGCGCCAGCAGCCAAGCGCTCGGACAGGCGGATTACTATGGCTACACCTTC.

Only one count was recorded for this clonotype. V gene TRBV5-1 combines with J gene TRBJ2-5; D gene unclear. The V end lost 5 bases, the J end lost 5 bases, and 10 bases lay between the germline ends. Germline loops: CDR1 SGHRS, CDR2 YFSETQ. This CDR3 comprises 12 residues. The CDR3 is CASSKSLETQYF. DNA of the CDR3: TGCGCCAGCAGTAAAAGCCTCGAGACCCAGTACTTC.

J is TRBJ2-1 and V is TRBV20-1; possible D gene TRBD1, 6 bases. Trimming took off 5 bases at V and 8 bases at J, with 13 bases between the two ends. The CDR3 consists of 12 residues. Germline-derived CDR1 and CDR2 are DFQATT and SNEGSKA (reference sequence). This CDR3 is CSAGNRDHEQFF. The CDR3 DNA is TGCAGTGCTGGCAACAGGGATCATGAGCAGTTCTTC.

This clonotype appeared a single time. The chain has TRBV4-1 and TRBJ2-1, with 8 bases that match TRBD1. CDR1 is MGHRA and CDR2 is YSYEKL in the germline V gene. This CDR3 is 16 amino acids long. V trimming: 1 base; J trimming: 5 bases; junction bases outside the gene matches: 7. CDR3 loop: CASSQGGQVGDNEQFF. The CDR3 DNA follows: TGCGCCAGCAGCCAAGGGGGACAGGTAGGGGACAATGAGCAGTTCTTC.

This clonotype was detected a few times. V usage is TRBV27 and J usage is TRBJ2-3, with 15 bases lining up with TRBD2. CDR1 and CDR2 from the germline V gene are MNHEY and SMNVEV (reference sequence). The ends lost 4 bases at V and 2 bases at J; junction bases unmatched: 7. The CDR3 is 18 residues long. The CDR3 DNA is TGTGCCAGCAGTTCCGGGACTAGCGGGAGGCCCCCCACAGATACGCAGTATTTT. Translating gives CASSSGTSGRPPTDTQYF.

The V call is TRBV4-1, the J call TRBJ1-2, with 7 bases that match TRBD1. Germline lookup yields CDR1 MGHRA and CDR2 YSYEKL. Trimming cost V 1 base and J 7 bases; bases outside gene matches: 12. This CDR3 is 16 amino acids long. This CDR3 reads CASSQVGRQGGGGYTF. The CDR3, as DNA: TGCGCCAGCAGCCAAGTAGGGCGACAGGGAGGTGGTGGCTACACCTTC.

V gene TRBV7-3 combines with J gene TRBJ2-2; D is perhaps TRBD1 (6 bases). The CDR3 contains 14 residues. The V end was cut by 5 bases, the J end by 3 bases, with 10 bases between. The germline gives CDR1 SGHTA, CDR2 FQGTGA. CDR3 DNA sequence: TGTGCCAGCAGCACCTGGACAGACACCGGGGAGCTGTTTTTT. Its translation is CASSTWTDTGELFF.

The CDR3 bases are TGTGCCAGCAGTTTCCAGACAGACTATGGCTACACCTTC. Protein: CASSFQTDYGYTF. The chain has TRBV6-5 and TRBJ1-2; weak D call: TRBD1 (5 bases). This CDR3 spans 13 amino acids. Trimming pared 4 bases from V and 3 bases from J, leaving 9 bases between. Germline V gives CDR1 MNHEY, CDR2 SVGAGI.

The chain is built from TRBV4-2 and TRBJ2-5, with 9 positions matching TRBD2. The CDR3 consists of 17 residues. CDR1 and CDR2 from the germline V gene are LGHNA and YNFKEQ. Trimming cost V 3 bases and J 0 bases; bases outside gene matches: 8. This chain's CDR3 is CASSHDSLAGNQETQYF. DNA for the CDR3: TGTGCCAGCAGCCATGATTCCCTAGCGGGGAACCAAGAGACCCAGTACTTC.

DNA of the CDR3: TGTGCCAGCAGGCGCCTAGACAGTCCTGGCAATCAGCCCCAGCATTTT. It specifies CASRRLDSPGNQPQHF. The V call is TRBV5-6, the J call TRBJ1-5, with D possibly being TRBD1 (5 bases). The CDR3 runs to 16 residues. Germline-derived CDR1 and CDR2 are SGHDT and YYEEEE. V dropped 5 bases and J dropped 2 bases, with 17 bases sitting between them.